These T cell receptor beta chains were read from a single sample in a study of Ad26.COV2.S vaccination and SARS-CoV-2 variants. Only in-frame clones appear in the TCRdb table, and some are missing; sequencing was by immunoSEQ multiplex PCR. The sample has fewer than 900,000 clones, around 92% seen once. The sample here was peripheral blood, taken in a trial of Ad26.COV2.S vaccine versus placebo. The receptors originated from a person between 18 and 60 years old who received the Ad26.COV2.S COVID-19 vaccine or a placebo. CDR3s include the opening cysteine and the closing phenylalanine or tryptophan. The D gene is left open where the match is weak. Clone size is not always given. Where it is, it says once, few, many or a class for expanded clones.

>-|TRBJ1-1|TRBV5-6|-|15
CASSLDPDLNTEAFF
TGTGCCAGCAGCTTGGATCCCGATTTGAACACTGAAGCTTTCTTT
>-|TRBJ1-1|TRBV18|TRBD1|15
CASSTRQGMNTEAFF
TGTGCCAGCTCAACGAGACAGGGGATGAACACTGAAGCTTTCTTT
>-|TRBJ2-7|TRBV30|-|14
CAWSVGGDSYEQYF
TGTGCCTGGAGTGTGGGGGGTGATTCCTACGAGCAGTACTTC
>-|TRBJ1-2|TRBV9|TRBD1|13
CASSGQGRGGYTF
TGTGCCAGCAGTGGACAGGGGAGAGGTGGCTACACCTTC
>-|TRBJ1-1|TRBV12-5|-|13
CASGLDTGTEAFF
TGTGCTAGTGGTTTGGATACCGGGACAGAAGCTTTCTTT
>-|TRBJ2-5|TRBV25-1|-|14
CASSELRGAETQYF
TGTGCCAGCAGTGAACTCCGGGGGGCAGAGACCCAGTACTTC
>-|TRBJ2-5|TRBV19|-|13
CASSIVGQETQYF
TGTGCCAGTAGTATAGTAGGGCAGGAGACCCAGTACTTC
>-|TRBJ2-1|TRBV4-2|TRBD1|17
CASSQVNRGIPHREQFF
TGTGCCAGCAGCCAAGTTAACAGGGGGATCCCACATCGGGAGCAGTTCTTC
>few|TRBJ1-5|TRBV5-6|-|14
CASSFSGWDQPQHF
TGTGCCAGCAGCTTCTCTGGCTGGGATCAGCCCCAGCATTTT
>-|TRBJ2-7|TRBV7-2|-|17
CASSLERSGGLSYEQYF
TGTGCCAGCAGCTTAGAAAGATCGGGGGGCCTCTCCTACGAGCAGTACTTC
>once|TRBJ2-7|TRBV6-5|-|12
CASSPGRYEQYF
TGTGCCAGCAGCCCCGGGCGGTACGAGCAGTACTTC
>once|TRBJ2-1|TRBV11-3|-|13
CASSSPGDNEQFF
TGTGCCAGCAGCTCACCCGGGGACAATGAGCAGTTCTTC
>-|TRBJ2-1|TRBV6-5|TRBD2|16
CASSYPRTSGKNEQFF
TGTGCCAGCAGTTACCCTCGGACTAGCGGGAAAAATGAGCAGTTCTTC
>-|TRBJ2-3|TRBV7-3|TRBD2|16
CASSSGLAAPTDTQYF
TGTGCCAGCAGCTCCGGACTAGCGGCCCCCACAGATACGCAGTATTTT
>-|TRBJ1-2|TRBV19|-|16
CASRPGETGRGYGYTF
TGTGCCAGTAGGCCCGGGGAGACAGGTCGGGGCTATGGCTACACCTTC
>-|TRBJ1-1|TRBV6-5|-|13
CASRIDGDTEAFF
TGTGCCAGCAGGATTGACGGGGACACTGAAGCTTTCTTT
>-|TRBJ1-6|TRBV11-1|-|14
CASSLRGSSSPLHF
TGTGCCAGCAGCTTACGGGGCAGTAGCTCACCCCTCCACTTT
>-|TRBJ1-5|TRBV2|-|14
CASRDSSSNQPQHF
TGTGCCAGCAGGGACTCCTCTAGCAATCAGCCCCAGCATTTT
>-|TRBJ2-7|TRBV30|-|14
CAWKETGPSYEQYF
TGTGCCTGGAAGGAAACAGGCCCTTCCTACGAGCAGTACTTC
>-|TRBJ2-7|TRBV2|-|11
CASSAAYEQYF
TGTGCCAGCTCTGCAGCCTACGAGCAGTACTTC
>once|TRBJ2-5|TRBV4-3|-|15
CASSQDRRGQETQYF
TGCGCCAGCAGCCAAGATCGGAGGGGACAAGAGACCCAGTACTTC
>-|TRBJ2-7|TRBV9|TRBD2|16
CASSVEERLAVYEQYF
TGTGCCAGCAGCGTAGAGGAGCGACTAGCGGTCTACGAGCAGTACTTC
>-|TRBJ2-7|TRBV12-3/TRBV12-4|-|12
CASTHSSYEQYF
TGTGCCAGCACGCACAGTTCCTACGAGCAGTACTTC
>-|TRBJ2-3|TRBV18|-|12
CASSPERDTQYF
TGTGCCAGCTCACCTGAGAGAGATACGCAGTATTTT
>-|TRBJ1-2|TRBV30|-|12
CAWRRGFYGYTF
TGTGCCTGGAGACGAGGGTTCTATGGCTACACCTTC
>-|TRBJ2-1|TRBV19|-|13
CASSYREYNEQFF
TGTGCCAGTAGCTATCGGGAGTACAATGAGCAGTTCTTC
>-|TRBJ1-1|TRBV7-6|TRBD1|14
CASSAGTANTEAFF
TGTGCCAGCAGCGCCGGGACAGCGAACACTGAAGCTTTCTTT
>-|TRBJ2-5|TRBV6-5|-|13
CASSFRGEETQYF
TGTGCCAGCAGTTTCAGGGGGGAAGAGACCCAGTACTTC
>-|TRBJ2-5|TRBV27|-|15
CASSTSGTPEETQYF
TGTGCCAGCAGTACCTCCGGGACCCCAGAAGAGACCCAGTACTTC